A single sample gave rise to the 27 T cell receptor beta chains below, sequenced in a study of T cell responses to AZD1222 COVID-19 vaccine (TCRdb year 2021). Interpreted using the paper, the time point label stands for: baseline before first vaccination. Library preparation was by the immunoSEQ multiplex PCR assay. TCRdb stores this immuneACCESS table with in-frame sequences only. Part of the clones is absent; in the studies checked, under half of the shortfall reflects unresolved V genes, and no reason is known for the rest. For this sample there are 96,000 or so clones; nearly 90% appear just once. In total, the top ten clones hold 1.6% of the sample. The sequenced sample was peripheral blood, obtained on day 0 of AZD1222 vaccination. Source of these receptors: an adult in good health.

The CDR3 sequence: CASSPGQGGSGNTIYF. CDR3 nucleotide sequence: TGTGCCAGCTCACCAGGGCAGGGTGGCTCTGGAAACACCATATATTTT. The rearrangement links TRBV18 to TRBJ1-3; perhaps TRBD1 as D (5 bases). The CDR3 runs to 16 residues. V was trimmed by 2 bases and J by 0 bases, leaving 11 bases between them. Germline CDR1 is KGHSH and CDR2 is LQKENI.

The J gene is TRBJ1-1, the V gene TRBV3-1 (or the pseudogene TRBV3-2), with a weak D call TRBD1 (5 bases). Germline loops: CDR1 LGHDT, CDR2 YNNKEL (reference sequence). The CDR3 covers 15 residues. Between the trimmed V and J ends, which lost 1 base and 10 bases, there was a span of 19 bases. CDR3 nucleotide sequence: TGTGCCAGCAGCCAAGTGGGGGACTCTATGTGGCGAGCTTTCTTT. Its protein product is CASSQVGDSMWRAFF.

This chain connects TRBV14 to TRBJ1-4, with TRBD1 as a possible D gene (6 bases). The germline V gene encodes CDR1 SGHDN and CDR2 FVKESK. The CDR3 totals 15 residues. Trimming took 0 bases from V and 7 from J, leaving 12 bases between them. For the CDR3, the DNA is TGTGCCAGCAGCCAAGAAGGGGGGGCGGGTGAAAAACTGTTTTTT. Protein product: CASSQEGGAGEKLFF.

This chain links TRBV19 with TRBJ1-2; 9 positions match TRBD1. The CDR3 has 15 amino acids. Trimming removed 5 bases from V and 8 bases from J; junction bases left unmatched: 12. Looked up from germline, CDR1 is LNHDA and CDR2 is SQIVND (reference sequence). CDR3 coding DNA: TGTGCCAGTAGTGAGGGACAGGGTTTGGCACTCGGCTACACCTTC. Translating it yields CASSEGQGLALGYTF.

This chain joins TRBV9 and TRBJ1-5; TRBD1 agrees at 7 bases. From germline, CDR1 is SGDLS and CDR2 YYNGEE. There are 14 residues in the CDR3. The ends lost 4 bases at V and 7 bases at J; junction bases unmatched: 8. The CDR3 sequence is CASSPRQGQQPQHF. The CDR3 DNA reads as TGTGCCAGCAGCCCAAGACAGGGCCAACAGCCCCAGCATTTT.

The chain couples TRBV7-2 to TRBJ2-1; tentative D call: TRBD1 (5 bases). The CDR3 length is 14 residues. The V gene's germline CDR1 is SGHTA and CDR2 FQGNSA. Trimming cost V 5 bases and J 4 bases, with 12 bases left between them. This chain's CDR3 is CASSPDRAYNEQFF. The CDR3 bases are TGTGCCAGCAGCCCTGACAGAGCTTACAATGAGCAGTTCTTC.

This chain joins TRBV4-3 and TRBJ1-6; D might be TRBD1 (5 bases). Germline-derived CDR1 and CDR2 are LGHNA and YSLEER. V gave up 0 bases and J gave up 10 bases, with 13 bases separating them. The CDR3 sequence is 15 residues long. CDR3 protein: CASSQDGQGNSPLHF. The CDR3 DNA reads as TGCGCCAGCAGCCAAGACGGGCAGGGTAACTCACCCCTCCACTTT.

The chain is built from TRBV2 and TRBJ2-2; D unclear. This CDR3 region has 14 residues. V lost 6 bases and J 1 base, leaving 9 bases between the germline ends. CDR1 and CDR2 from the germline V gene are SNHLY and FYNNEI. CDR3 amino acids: CASRADGNTGELFF. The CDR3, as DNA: TGTGCCAGCAGGGCGGACGGGAACACCGGGGAGCTGTTTTTT.

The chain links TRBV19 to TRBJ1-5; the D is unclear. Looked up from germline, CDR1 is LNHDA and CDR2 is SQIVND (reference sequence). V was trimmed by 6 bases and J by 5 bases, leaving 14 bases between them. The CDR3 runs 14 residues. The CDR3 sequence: CASSLRVTDQPQHF. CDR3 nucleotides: TGTGCCAGTAGCTTAAGGGTAACGGATCAGCCCCAGCATTTT.

The CDR3 reads CAWSPRQYQATEAFF. The CDR3 DNA is TGTGCCTGGAGCCCCCGACAGTATCAGGCCACTGAAGCTTTCTTT. The chain recombines TRBV30 with TRBJ1-1; a possible D gene is TRBD1 (5 bases). The V gene's germline CDR1 is GTSNPN and CDR2 SVGIG (reference sequence). Trimming cost V 3 bases and J 4 bases, with 18 bases left between them. This CDR3 has 15 amino acids.

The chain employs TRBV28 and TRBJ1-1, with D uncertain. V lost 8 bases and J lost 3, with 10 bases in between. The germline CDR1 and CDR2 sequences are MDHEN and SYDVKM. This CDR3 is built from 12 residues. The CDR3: CASGRWDTEAFF. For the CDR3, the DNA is TGTGCCAGCGGGCGATGGGACACTGAAGCTTTCTTT.

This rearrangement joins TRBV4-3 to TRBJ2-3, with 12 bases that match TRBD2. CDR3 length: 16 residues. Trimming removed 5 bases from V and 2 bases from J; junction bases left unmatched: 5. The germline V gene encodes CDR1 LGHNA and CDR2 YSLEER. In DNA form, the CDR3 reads TGCGCCAGCAGCTCCGGACTAGCGGGGATCACAGATACGCAGTATTTT. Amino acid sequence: CASSSGLAGITDTQYF.

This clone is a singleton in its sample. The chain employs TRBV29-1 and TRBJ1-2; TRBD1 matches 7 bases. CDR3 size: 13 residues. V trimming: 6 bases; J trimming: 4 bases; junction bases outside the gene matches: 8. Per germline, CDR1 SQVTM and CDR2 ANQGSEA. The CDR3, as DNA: TGCAGCGTGCCGGAGACAGGGCGCTATGGCTACACCTTC. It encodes CSVPETGRYGYTF.

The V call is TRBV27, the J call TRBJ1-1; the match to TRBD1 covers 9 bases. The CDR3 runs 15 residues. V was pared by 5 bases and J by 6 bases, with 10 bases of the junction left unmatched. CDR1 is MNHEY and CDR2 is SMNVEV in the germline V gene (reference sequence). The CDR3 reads CASSPSGQGWAEAFF. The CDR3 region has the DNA TGTGCCAGCAGTCCTTCGGGACAGGGTTGGGCTGAAGCTTTCTTT.

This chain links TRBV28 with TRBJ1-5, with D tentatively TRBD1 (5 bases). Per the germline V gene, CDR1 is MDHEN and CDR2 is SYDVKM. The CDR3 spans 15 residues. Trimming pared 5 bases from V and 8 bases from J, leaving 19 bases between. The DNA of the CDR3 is TGTGCCAGCAGTGGGTTTGGGGACTTCAGCAAGCCCCAGCATTTT. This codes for CASSGFGDFSKPQHF.

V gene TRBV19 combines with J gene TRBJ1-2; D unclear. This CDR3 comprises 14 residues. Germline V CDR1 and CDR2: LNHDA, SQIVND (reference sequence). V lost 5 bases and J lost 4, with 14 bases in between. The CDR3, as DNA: TGTGCCAGTAGTGCCGGGTTCCACCTCTATGGCTACACCTTC. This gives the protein CASSAGFHLYGYTF.

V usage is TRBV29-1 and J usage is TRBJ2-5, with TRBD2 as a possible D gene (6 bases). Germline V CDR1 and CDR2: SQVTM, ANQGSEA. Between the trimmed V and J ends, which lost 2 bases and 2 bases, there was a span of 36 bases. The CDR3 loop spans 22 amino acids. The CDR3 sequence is CSVEWRSYGRGRLTLYQETQYF. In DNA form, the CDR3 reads TGCAGCGTTGAATGGAGGTCGTACGGGCGGGGCCGCTTAACGCTCTATCAAGAGACCCAGTACTTC.

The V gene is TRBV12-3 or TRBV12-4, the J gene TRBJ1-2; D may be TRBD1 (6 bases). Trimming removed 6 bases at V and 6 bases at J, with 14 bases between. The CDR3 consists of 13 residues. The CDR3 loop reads CASSPDRGDGYTF. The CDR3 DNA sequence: TGTGCCAGCAGCCCGGACAGAGGAGATGGCTACACCTTC.

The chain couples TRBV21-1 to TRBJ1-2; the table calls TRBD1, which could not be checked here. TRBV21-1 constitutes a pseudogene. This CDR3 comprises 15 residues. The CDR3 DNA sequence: TGTGCCAGCAGCAAAGCTTCGGACAGGGCGGCTGGCTACACCTTC. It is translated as CASSKASDRAAGYTF.

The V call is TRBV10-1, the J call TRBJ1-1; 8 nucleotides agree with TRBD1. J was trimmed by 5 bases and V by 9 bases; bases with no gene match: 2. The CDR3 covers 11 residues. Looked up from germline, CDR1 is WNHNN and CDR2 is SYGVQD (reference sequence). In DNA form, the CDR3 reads TGCGCCAGGACAGGGGAAACTGAAGCTTTCTTT. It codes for CARTGETEAFF.

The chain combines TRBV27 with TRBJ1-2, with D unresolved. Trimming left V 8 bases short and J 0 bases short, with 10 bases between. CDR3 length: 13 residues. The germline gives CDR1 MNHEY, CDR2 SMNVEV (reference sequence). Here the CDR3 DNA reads TGTGCCAGCGCAGATCCAACTAACTATGGCTACACCTTC. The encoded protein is CASADPTNYGYTF.

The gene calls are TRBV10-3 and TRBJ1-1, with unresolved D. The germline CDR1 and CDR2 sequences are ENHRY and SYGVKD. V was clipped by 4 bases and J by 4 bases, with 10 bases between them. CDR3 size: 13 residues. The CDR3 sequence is CAISVGEGTEAFF. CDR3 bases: TGTGCCATCAGTGTTGGAGAAGGCACTGAAGCTTTCTTT.

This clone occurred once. CDR3: CASGADHGYTF. The CDR3 region has the DNA TGTGCCAGCGGAGCCGATCATGGCTACACCTTC. The chain is built from TRBV28 and TRBJ1-2, with unresolved D. The germline gives CDR1 MDHEN, CDR2 SYDVKM. Deletions cut 8 bases from V and 6 bases from J, with 10 bases between. The CDR3 loop spans 11 amino acids.

CDR3 loop: CAWDRGSGNTIYF. The CDR3 nucleotides read TGTGCCTGGGATCGTGGGTCTGGAAACACCATATATTTT. J is TRBJ1-3 and V is TRBV30; D uncertain. Trimming pared 5 bases from V and 1 base from J, leaving 9 bases between. CDR1 and CDR2 (germline): GTSNPN, SVGIG (reference sequence). CDR3 length: 13 residues.

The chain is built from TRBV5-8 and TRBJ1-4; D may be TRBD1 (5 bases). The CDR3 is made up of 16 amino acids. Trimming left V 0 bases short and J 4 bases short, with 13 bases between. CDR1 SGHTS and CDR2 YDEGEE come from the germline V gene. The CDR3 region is CASSLVFSTDNEKLFF. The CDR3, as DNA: TGTGCCAGCAGCTTGGTATTCTCGACAGATAATGAAAAACTGTTTTTT. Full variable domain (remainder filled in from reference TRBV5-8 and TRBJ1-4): EAGVTQSPTHLIKTRGQQATLRCSPISGHTSVYWYQQALGLGLQFLLWYDEGEERNRGNFPPRFSGRQFPNYSSELNVNALELEDSALYLCASSLVFSTDNEKLFFGSGTQLSVL.

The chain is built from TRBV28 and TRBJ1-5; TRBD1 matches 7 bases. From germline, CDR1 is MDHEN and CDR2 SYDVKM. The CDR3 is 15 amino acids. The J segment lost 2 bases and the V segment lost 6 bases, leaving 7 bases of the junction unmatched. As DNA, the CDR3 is TGTGCCAGCAGCTACACAGGGGCGGGCAATCAGCCCCAGCATTTT. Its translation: CASSYTGAGNQPQHF.

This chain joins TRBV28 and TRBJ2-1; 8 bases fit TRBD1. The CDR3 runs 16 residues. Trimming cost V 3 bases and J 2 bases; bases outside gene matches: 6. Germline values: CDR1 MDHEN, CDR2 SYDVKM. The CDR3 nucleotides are TGTGCCAGCAGTTTCAGGACAGGGACCCCCTACAATGAGCAGTTCTTC. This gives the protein CASSFRTGTPYNEQFF.